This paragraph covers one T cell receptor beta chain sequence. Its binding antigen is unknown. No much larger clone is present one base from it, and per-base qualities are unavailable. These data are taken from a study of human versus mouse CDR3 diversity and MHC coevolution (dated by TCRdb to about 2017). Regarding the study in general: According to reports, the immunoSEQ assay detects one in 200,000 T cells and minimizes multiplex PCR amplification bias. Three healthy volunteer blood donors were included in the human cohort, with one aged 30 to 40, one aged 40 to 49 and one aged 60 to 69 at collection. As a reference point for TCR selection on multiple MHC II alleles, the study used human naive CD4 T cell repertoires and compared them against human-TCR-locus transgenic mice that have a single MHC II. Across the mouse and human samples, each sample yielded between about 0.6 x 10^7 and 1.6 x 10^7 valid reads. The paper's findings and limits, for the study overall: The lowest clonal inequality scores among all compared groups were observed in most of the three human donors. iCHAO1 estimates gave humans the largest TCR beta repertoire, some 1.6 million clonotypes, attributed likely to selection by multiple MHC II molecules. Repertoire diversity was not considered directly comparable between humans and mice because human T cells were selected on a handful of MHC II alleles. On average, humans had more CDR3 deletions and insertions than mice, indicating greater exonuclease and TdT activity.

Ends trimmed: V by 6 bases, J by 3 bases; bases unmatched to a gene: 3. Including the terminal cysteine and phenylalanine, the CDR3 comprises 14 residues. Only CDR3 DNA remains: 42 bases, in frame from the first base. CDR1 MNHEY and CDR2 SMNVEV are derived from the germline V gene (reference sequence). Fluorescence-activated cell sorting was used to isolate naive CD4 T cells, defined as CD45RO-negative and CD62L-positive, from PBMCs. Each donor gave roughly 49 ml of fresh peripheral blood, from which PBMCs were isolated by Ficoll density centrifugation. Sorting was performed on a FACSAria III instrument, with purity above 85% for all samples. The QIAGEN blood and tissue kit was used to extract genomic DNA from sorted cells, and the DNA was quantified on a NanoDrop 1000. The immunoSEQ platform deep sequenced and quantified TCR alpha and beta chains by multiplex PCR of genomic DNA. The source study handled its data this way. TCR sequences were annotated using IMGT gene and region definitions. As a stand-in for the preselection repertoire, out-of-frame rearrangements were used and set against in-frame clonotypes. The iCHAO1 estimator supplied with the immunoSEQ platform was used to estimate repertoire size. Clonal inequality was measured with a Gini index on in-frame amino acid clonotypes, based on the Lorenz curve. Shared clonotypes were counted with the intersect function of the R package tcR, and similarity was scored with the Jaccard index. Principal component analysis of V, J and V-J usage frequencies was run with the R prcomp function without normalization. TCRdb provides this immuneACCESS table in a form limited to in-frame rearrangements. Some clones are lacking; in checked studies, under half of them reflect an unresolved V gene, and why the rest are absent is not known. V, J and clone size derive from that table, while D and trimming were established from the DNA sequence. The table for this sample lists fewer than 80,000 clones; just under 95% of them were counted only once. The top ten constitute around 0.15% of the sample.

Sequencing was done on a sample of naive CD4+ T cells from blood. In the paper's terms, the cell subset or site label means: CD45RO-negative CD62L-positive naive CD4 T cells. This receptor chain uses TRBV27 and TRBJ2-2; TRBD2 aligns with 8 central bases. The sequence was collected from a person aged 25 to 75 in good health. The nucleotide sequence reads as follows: TGTGCCAGCAGAGGACTAGCCTACACCGGGGAGCTGTTTTTT. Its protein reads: CASRGLAYTGELFF.